Below are 21 T cell receptor beta chains sequenced from a single sample in a study of blood T cell repertoires in COVID-19. Repertoires were generated with immunoSEQ multiplex PCR, while TCRdb's copy carries only in-frame clones and drops some. The sample holds 150,000 to 200,000 clones, 79% seen once. The sequenced sample consisted of peripheral blood. All receptors come from a woman aged 40 to 55 with COVID-19, enrolled during active disease.

The rearrangement links TRBV7-9 to TRBJ1-6, with 7 bases identical to TRBD1. CDR1 and CDR2 from the germline V gene are SEHNR and FQNEAQ (reference sequence). The CDR3 contains 13 residues. V lost 2 bases to trimming and J lost 14 bases; unmatched junction nucleotides: 6. The CDR3: CASSLRGGWALHF. CDR3 in DNA: TGTGCCAGCAGCTTACGAGGGGGCTGGGCCCTCCACTTT.

V and J are TRBV6-5 and TRBJ1-2, with D tentatively TRBD1 (5 bases). Per germline, CDR1 MNHEY and CDR2 SVGAGI. V shed 0 bases and J shed 3 bases, with 14 bases lying between them. The CDR3 covers 16 residues. This CDR3 is CASSYSSQGGYYGYTF. CDR3 nucleotides: TGTGCCAGCAGTTACTCGAGTCAGGGAGGTTACTATGGCTACACCTTC.

This rearrangement joins TRBV6-2 or TRBV6-3 to TRBJ2-5; 9 bases are a match to TRBD2. The V gene's germline CDR1 is MNHEY and CDR2 SVGEGT. Losses at the gene ends were 5 bases for V and 4 bases for J; bases not matched to a gene: 2. The CDR3 is 13 residues long. Written as DNA, the CDR3 is TGTGCCAGCAGTCTAGCGGGACGAGAGACCCAGTACTTC. Amino acids: CASSLAGRETQYF.

The rearrangement uses TRBV5-4 and TRBJ2-3; 14 bases agree with TRBD2. The CDR3 consists of 17 residues. The germline V gene encodes CDR1 SGHNT and CDR2 YYREEE (reference sequence). J was trimmed by 2 bases and V by 2 bases; bases with no gene match: 4. The CDR3 loop is CASSFGTSGGHTDTQYF. The CDR3 DNA follows: TGTGCCAGCAGCTTCGGGACTAGCGGGGGCCACACAGATACGCAGTATTTT.

V and J are TRBV12-3 or TRBV12-4 and TRBJ1-5; D possibly corresponds to TRBD1 (5 bases). V lost 3 bases to trimming and J lost 7 bases, with 10 bases between them. CDR3 size: 13 residues. CDR3 sequence (DNA): TGTGCCAGCAGTTTCGATCAGGGACAGCCCCAGCATTTT. Protein sequence: CASSFDQGQPQHF.

The chain recombines TRBV19 with TRBJ1-4, with TRBD1 matching over 8 bases. Unmatched junction bases numbered 4, after V lost 2 bases and J lost 8 bases. The length of the CDR3 is 14 residues. Per germline, CDR1 LNHDA and CDR2 SQIVND (reference sequence). As DNA, the CDR3 is TGTGCCAGTAGTATACAGGGGGCGAAAGAAAAACTGTTTTTT. This gives the protein CASSIQGAKEKLFF.

The chain couples TRBV12-3 or TRBV12-4 to TRBJ2-5; the D gene is possibly TRBD1 (6 bases). CDR3 length: 12 amino acids. Trimming removed 8 bases from V and 0 bases from J, with 7 bases in between. The CDR3: CASGGHQETQYF. The CDR3 bases are TGTGCCAGCGGGGGCCACCAAGAGACCCAGTACTTC.

V is TRBV4-1 and J is TRBJ1-1; perhaps TRBD1 as D (5 bases). Germline V gives CDR1 MGHRA, CDR2 YSYEKL. This CDR3 contains 16 residues. The V gene lost 0 bases and the J gene lost 2 bases, with 13 bases spanning the gap. CDR3 nucleotides: TGCGCCAGCAGCCAAGAGTTGGGACTATTTAACACTGAAGCTTTCTTT. This gives the protein CASSQELGLFNTEAFF.

The chain combines TRBV18 with TRBJ2-2; 9 nucleotides line up with TRBD2. The ends lost 1 base at V and 3 bases at J; junction bases unmatched: 6. CDR3 length equals 17 residues. Germline V gives CDR1 KGHSH, CDR2 LQKENI. The chain's CDR3 is CASSPRIAGADTGELFF. The CDR3 region has the DNA TGTGCCAGCTCACCACGAATAGCGGGAGCGGACACCGGGGAGCTGTTTTTT.

V gene TRBV19 combines with J gene TRBJ2-2, with D perhaps matching TRBD2 (5 bases). V dropped 10 bases and J dropped 0 bases, with 12 bases sitting between them. Germline V gives CDR1 LNHDA, CDR2 SQIVND (reference sequence). There are 14 residues in the CDR3. CDR3 region: CATLMRANTGELFF. In nucleotides, the CDR3 is TGTGCCACCCTAATGAGGGCGAACACCGGGGAGCTGTTTTTT.

V gene TRBV28 combines with J gene TRBJ2-1; D possibly corresponds to TRBD2 (6 bases). Germline values: CDR1 MDHEN, CDR2 SYDVKM. V dropped 1 base and J dropped 4 bases, with 14 bases sitting between them. This CDR3 spans 16 amino acids. CDR3 in amino acids: CASSLSGRGGYNEQFF. CDR3 sequence (DNA): TGTGCCAGCAGTTTATCCGGGCGTGGAGGGTACAATGAGCAGTTCTTC.

Notes on this clone: The identical CDR3 is also encoded by other nucleotide sequences in the sample. J is TRBJ1-4 and V is TRBV28; D might be TRBD1 (5 bases). Trimming removed 6 bases at V and 8 bases at J, with 10 bases between. This CDR3 is built from 12 residues. CDR1 is MDHEN and CDR2 is SYDVKM in the germline V gene. The CDR3 region is CASRQGSEKLFF. The CDR3 nucleotides are TGTGCCAGCAGGCAGGGAAGCGAAAAACTGTTTTTT.

About this clone itself: The limits of the CDR3 on the DNA are not certain, so only TCRdb's listed CDR3 is given. The chain joins TRBV21-1 to TRBJ2-7; the DNA was not compared with TRBD2, the D call given in the table. TRBV21-1 is a documented pseudogene. The CDR3 spans 17 amino acids, including both terminal residues. The CDR3 sequence is CASSPFGGVAGGAEQYF.

The chain is built from TRBV6-5 and TRBJ2-7; 8 bases agree with TRBD2. The CDR3 covers 14 residues. Trimming cost V 6 bases and J 3 bases; bases outside gene matches: 7. CDR1 is MNHEY and CDR2 is SVGAGI in the germline V gene. DNA of the CDR3: TGTGCCAGCAGGGCAGCGGGAGAGAGCTACGAGCAGTACTTC. Encoded protein: CASRAAGESYEQYF.

This clone was recorded only once. The chain couples TRBV25-1 to TRBJ2-7, with D possibly being TRBD2 (6 bases). CDR3 size: 13 residues. The V gene lost 2 bases and the J gene lost 2 bases, with 7 bases spanning the gap. Germline lookup yields CDR1 MGHDK and CDR2 SYGVNS. The CDR3 sequence: CASSEGGTYEQYF. CDR3 DNA: TGTGCCAGCAGTGAAGGGGGGACCTACGAGCAGTACTTC.

The V call is TRBV19, the J call TRBJ2-2; TRBD2 aligns across 10 bases. In germline, CDR1 is LNHDA, CDR2 SQIVND (reference sequence). CDR3 length: 18 residues. V was pared by 3 bases and J by 5 bases, with 12 bases of the junction left unmatched. The CDR3: CASSMDLAGARGTGELFF. As DNA, the CDR3 is TGTGCCAGTAGTATGGACCTAGCGGGGGCCCGGGGGACCGGGGAGCTGTTTTTT.

The chain carries TRBV4-2 and TRBJ2-3; 7 bases line up with TRBD2. Germline loops: CDR1 LGHNA, CDR2 YNFKEQ. CDR3 size: 17 residues. V lost 1 base to trimming and J lost 0 bases; unmatched junction nucleotides: 7. CDR3 residues: CASSQVRQRGSTDTQYF. CDR3 DNA: TGTGCCAGCAGCCAAGTCAGGCAGCGGGGTAGCACAGATACGCAGTATTTT.

The CDR3 region has the DNA TGCGCCAGCAGCTTGGCTAGCGGGAGGGTGGACACCGGGGAGCTGTTTTTT. Amino acids: CASSLASGRVDTGELFF. The chain couples TRBV5-1 to TRBJ2-2, with 12 positions matching TRBD2. This CDR3 is 17 amino acids long. CDR1 is SGHRS and CDR2 is YFSETQ in the germline V gene. J lost 3 bases, V lost 0 bases, and 3 bases had no gene match. Based on the CDR3 plus reference TRBV5-1 and TRBJ2-2, the full variable domain is KAGVTQTPRYLIKTRGQQVTLSCSPISGHRSVSWYQQTPGQGLQFLFEYFSETQRNKGNFPGRFSGRQFSNSRSEMNVSTLELGDSALYLCASSLASGRVDTGELFFGEGSRLTVL.

This sequence joins TRBV6-5 and TRBJ1-2; a weak D match, TRBD1 (6 bases). The V and J ends lost 0 bases and 6 bases respectively, with 11 bases between them. This CDR3 spans 14 amino acids. From germline, CDR1 is MNHEY and CDR2 SVGAGI. The DNA for the CDR3 is TGTGCCAGCAGTTACTCGTTGGCAGGGGATGGCTACACCTTC. Protein: CASSYSLAGDGYTF.

In DNA form, the CDR3 reads TGTGCCAGCAGCTCTTTAGCGGGATCTAATGAGCAGTTCTTC. Its translation: CASSSLAGSNEQFF. V gene TRBV11-3 combines with J gene TRBJ2-1; 8 bases are a match to TRBD2. The CDR3 has 14 residues. V dropped 4 bases and J dropped 7; count of bases not matched to a gene: 6. CDR1 is SGHNT and CDR2 is YENEEA in the germline V gene.

The chain's CDR3 is CASSSGVTDTQYF. The CDR3 nucleotides are TGTGCCAGCTCGAGCGGGGTCACAGATACGCAGTATTTT. The V call is TRBV7-3, the J call TRBJ2-3; TRBD2 matches 7 bases. V lost 8 bases, J lost 2 bases, and 4 bases stayed unmatched. CDR1 is SGHTA, CDR2 FQGTGA, per germline. The CDR3 extends over 13 amino acids.